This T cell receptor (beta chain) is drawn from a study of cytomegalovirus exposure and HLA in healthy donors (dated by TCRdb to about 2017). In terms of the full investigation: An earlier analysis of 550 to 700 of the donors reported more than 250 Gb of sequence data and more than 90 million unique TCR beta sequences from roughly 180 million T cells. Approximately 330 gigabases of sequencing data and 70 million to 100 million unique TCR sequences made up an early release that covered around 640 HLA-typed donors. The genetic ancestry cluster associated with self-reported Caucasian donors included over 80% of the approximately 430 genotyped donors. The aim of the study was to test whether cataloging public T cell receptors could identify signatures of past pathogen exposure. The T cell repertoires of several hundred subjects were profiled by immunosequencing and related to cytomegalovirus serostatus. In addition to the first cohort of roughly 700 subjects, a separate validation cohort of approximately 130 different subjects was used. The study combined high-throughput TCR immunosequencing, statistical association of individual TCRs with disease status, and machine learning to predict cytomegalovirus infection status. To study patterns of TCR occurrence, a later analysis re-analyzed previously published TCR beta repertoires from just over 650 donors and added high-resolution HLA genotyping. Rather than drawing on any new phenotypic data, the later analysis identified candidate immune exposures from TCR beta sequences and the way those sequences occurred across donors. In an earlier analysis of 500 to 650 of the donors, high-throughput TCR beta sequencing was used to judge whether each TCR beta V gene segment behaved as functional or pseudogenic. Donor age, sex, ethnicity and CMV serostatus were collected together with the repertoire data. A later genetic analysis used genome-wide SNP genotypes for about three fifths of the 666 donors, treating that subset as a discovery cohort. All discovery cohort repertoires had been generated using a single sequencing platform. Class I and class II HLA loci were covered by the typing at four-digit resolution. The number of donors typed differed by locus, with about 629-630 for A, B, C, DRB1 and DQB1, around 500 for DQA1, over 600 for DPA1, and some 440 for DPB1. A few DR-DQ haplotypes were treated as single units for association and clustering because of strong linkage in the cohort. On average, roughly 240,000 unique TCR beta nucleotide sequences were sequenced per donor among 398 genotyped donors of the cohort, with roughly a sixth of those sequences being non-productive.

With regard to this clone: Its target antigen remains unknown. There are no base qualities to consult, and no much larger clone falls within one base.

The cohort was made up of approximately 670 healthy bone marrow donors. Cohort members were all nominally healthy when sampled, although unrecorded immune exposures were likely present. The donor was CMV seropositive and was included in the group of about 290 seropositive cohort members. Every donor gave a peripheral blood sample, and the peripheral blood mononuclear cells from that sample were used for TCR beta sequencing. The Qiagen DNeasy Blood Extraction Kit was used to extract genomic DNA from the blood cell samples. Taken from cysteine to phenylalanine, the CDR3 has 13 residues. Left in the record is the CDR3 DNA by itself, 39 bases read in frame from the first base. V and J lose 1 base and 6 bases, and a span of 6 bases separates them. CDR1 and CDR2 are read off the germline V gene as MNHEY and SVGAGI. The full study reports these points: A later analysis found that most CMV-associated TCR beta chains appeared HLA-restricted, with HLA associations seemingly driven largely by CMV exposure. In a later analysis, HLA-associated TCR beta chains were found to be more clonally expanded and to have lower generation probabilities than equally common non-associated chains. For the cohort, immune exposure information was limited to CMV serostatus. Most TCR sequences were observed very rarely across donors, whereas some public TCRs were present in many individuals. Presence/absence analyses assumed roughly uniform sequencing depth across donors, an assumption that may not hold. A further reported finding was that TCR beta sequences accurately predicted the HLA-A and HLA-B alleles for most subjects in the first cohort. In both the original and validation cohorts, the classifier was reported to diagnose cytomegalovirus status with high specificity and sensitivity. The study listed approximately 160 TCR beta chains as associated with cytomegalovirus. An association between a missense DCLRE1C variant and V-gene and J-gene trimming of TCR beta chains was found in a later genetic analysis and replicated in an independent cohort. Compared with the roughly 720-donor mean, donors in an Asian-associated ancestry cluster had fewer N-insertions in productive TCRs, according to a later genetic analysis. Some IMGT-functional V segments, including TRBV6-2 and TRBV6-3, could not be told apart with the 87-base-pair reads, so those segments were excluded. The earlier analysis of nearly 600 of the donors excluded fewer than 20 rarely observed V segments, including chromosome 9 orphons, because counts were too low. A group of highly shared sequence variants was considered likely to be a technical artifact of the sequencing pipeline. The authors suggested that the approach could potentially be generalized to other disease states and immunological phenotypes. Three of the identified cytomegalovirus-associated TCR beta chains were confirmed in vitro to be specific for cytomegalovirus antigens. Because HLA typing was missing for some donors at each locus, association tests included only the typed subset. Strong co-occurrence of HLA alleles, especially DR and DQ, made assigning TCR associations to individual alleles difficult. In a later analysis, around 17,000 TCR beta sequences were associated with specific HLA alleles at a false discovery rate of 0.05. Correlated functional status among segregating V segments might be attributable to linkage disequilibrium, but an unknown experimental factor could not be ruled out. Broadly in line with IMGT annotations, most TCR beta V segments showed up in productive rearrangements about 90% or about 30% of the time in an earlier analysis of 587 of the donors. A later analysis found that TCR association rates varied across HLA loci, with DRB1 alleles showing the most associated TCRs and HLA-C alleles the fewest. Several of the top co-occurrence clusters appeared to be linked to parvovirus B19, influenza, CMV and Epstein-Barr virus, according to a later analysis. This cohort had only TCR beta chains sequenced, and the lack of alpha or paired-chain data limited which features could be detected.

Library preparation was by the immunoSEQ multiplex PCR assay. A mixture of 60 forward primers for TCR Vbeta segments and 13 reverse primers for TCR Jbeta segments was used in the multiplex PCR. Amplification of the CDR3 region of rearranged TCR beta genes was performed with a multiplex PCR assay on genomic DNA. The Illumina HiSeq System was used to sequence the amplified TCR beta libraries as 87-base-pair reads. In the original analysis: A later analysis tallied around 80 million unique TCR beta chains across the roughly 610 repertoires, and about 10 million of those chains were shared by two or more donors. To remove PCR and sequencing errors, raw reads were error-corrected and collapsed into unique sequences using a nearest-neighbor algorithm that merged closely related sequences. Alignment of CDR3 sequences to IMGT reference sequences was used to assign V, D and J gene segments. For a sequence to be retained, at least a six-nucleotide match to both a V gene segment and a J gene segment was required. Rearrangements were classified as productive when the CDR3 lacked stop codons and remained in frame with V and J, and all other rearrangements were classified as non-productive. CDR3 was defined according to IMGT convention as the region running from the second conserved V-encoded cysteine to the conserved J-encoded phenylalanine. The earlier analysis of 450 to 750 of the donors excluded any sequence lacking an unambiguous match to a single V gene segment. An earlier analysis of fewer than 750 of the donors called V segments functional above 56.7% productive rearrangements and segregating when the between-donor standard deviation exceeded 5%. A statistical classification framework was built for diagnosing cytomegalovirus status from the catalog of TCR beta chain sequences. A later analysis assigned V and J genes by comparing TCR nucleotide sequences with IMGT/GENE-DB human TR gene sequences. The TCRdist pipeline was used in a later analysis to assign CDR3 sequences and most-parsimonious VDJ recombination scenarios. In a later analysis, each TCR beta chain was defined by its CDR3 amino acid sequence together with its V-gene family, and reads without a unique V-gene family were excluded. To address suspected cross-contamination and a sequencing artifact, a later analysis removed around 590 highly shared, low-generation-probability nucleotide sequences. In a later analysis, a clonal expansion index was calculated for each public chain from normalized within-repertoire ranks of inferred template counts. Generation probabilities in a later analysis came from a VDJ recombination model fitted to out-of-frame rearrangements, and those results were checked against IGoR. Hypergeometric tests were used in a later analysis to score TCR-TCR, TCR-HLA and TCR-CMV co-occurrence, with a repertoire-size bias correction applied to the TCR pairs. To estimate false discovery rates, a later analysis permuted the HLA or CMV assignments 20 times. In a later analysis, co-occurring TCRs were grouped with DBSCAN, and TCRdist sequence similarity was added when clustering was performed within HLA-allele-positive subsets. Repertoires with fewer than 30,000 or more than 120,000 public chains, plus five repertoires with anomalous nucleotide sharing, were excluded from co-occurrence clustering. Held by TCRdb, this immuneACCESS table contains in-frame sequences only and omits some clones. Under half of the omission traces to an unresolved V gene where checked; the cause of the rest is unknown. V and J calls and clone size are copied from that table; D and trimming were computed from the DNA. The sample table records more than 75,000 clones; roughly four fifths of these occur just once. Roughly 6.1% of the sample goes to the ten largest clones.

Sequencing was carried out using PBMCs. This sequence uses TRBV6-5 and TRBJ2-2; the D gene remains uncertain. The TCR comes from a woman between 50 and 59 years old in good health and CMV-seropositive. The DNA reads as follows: TGTGCCAGCAGTTACTATATTCCCGGGGAGCTGTTTTTT. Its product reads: CASSYYIPGELFF.